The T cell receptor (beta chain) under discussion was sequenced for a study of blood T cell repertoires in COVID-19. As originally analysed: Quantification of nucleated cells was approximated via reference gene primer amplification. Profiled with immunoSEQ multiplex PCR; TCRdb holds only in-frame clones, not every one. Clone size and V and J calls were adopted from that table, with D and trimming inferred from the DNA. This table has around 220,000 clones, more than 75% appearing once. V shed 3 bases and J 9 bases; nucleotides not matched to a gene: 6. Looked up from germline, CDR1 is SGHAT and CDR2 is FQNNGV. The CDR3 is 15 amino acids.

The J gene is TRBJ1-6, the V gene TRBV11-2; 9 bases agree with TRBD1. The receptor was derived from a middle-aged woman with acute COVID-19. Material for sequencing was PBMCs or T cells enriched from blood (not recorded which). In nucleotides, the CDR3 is TGTGCCAGCAGCTTTGAGAGGACAGGGGTTTCACCCCTCCACTTT. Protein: CASSFERTGVSPLHF.